This T cell receptor beta chain was captured by sequencing in a study of T cells in Graves' hyperthyroidism and ophthalmopathy. Whole-study findings and limits: Model-based prediction identified ophthalmopathy a median about 7 months prior to its onset.

The CDR3 covers 16 residues. Germline V gives CDR1 SGHTA, CDR2 FQGNSA. V lost 5 bases and J 2 bases, leaving 18 bases between the germline ends. This clonotype was seen many times. Antigen: not known. Amplification of TCR beta CDR3 regions was performed using RNA transcripts as template. The HTBI primer set served for first-round RT-PCR of the TCR CDR3. MiXCR was run by TCRdb on the multiplex PCR reads, yielding one entry per CDR3 protein. The profile shows roughly 100,000 distinct CDR3 sequences, 51% of them singletons. Specimen: blood. The chain couples TRBV7-2 to TRBJ1-2; no firm D call. The TCR was taken from a woman aged 35 to 49 with Graves' hyperthyroidism. The CDR3 bases are TGTGCCAGCAGCCAAGATCTGGCGGGCAGGAACTATGGCTACACCTTC. It is translated as CASSQDLAGRNYGYTF.